Below, one T cell receptor (beta chain) is given with its context. No antigen is known for it. The data are from a study of post-analysis software for immune sequencing data. Broader study findings: Strong co-clustering by F measure linked samples that shared a preparation batch. Patients with multiple sclerosis recorded significantly lower normalized Chao1 diversity than controls, the study found.

Libraries were made from TCR beta cDNA, and they carried unique molecular identifiers. Input of about 0.9 to 10 million T cells yielded a few hundred thousand cDNA molecules. TCRdb itself ran the PCR reads through MiXCR, one entry per CDR3 protein. The sample carries about 820,000 distinct CDR3 sequences, approximately 53% recorded once. The sample comprised blood. This receptor was identified in a girl between 5 and 17 years old with multiple sclerosis.

The CDR3 reads CASSPRTSGSREQYF. CDR3 bases: TGTGCCAGCAGCCCTCGGACTAGCGGGAGTAGGGAGCAGTACTTC. The chain is built from TRBV3-1 and TRBJ2-7, with TRBD2 identical over 13 bases. The CDR3 spans 15 residues. Trimming removed 4 bases from V and 7 bases from J; junction bases left unmatched: 7. Germline lookup yields CDR1 LGHDT and CDR2 YNNKEL (reference sequence).